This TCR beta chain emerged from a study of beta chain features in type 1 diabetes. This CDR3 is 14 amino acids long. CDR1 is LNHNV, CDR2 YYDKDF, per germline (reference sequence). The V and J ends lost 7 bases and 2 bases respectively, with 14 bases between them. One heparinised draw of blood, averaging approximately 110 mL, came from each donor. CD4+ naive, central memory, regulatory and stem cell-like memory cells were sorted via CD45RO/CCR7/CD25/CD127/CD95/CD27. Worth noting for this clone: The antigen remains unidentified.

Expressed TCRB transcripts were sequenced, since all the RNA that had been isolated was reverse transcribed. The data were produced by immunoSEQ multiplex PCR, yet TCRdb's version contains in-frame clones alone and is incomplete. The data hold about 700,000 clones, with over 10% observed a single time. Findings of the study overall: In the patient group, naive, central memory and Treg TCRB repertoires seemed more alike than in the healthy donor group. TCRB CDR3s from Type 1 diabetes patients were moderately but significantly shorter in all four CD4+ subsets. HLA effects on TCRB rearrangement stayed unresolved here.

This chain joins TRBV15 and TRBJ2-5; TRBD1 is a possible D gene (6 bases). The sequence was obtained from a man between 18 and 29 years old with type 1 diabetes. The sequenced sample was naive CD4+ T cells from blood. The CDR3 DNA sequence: TGTGCCACCAACAAACAGGGCTTACAAGAGACCCAGTACTTC. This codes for CATNKQGLQETQYF.